What follows are 20 T cell receptor beta chains derived from one specimen sequenced in a study of response to subunit inactivated influenza vaccine. Each CDR3 protein gets one entry after TCRdb re-called the RT-PCR reads with MiXCR. The profile shows over 450,000 distinct CDR3 sequences, 10% to 15% of them singletons. Sequencing used PBMCs from blood, obtained 40 to 50 days after vaccination. The source of these receptors is a man aged 45-65 years who received an inactivated influenza vaccine.

This clonotype was counted only a few times. The chain employs TRBV9 and TRBJ2-5; tentative D call: TRBD1 (6 bases). This CDR3 spans 15 amino acids. Trimming took off 3 bases at V and 4 bases at J, with 16 bases between the two ends. Germline V lookup: CDR1 SGDLS, CDR2 YYNGEE. CDR3 DNA: TGTGCCAGCAGCGCAGACCCAGGGGCCGGAGAGACCCAGTACTTC. It codes for CASSADPGAGETQYF.

The V and J genes are TRBV6-1 and TRBJ2-1; the match to TRBD1 covers 8 bases. V was pared by 3 bases and J by 4 bases, with 5 bases of the junction left unmatched. This CDR3 comprises 15 residues. Germline V CDR1 and CDR2: MNHNS, SASEGT. CDR3 coding DNA: TGTGCCAGCAGTGACAGGGGGCCAGGATACAATGAGCAGTTCTTC. Translation: CASSDRGPGYNEQFF.

This clonotype was picked up many times. V usage is TRBV5-1 and J usage is TRBJ2-1, with unresolved D. V lost 6 bases and J 5 bases, leaving 9 bases between the germline ends. The CDR3 length is 12 residues. Germline V lookup: CDR1 SGHRS, CDR2 YFSETQ. The CDR3 sequence: CASKGSHNEQFF. The CDR3 coding sequence is TGCGCCAGCAAAGGATCGCACAATGAGCAGTTCTTC.

This clonotype was counted between two and nine times. V gene TRBV6-2 or TRBV6-3 combines with J gene TRBJ2-7, with 9 bases lining up with TRBD2. The CDR3 runs 16 residues. Germline assignment: CDR1 MNHEY and CDR2 SVGEGT. Trimming at V came to 6 bases and at J to 1 base, leaving 10 bases not matched to a gene. The CDR3 is CASSRGLALRSYEQYF. Written as DNA, the CDR3 is TGTGCCAGCAGCCGCGGACTAGCGCTACGATCCTACGAGCAGTACTTC.

V gene TRBV28 combines with J gene TRBJ2-6, with D uncertain. The V and J ends lost 1 base and 4 bases respectively, with 5 bases between them. Germline V lookup: CDR1 MDHEN, CDR2 SYDVKM. The CDR3 is 14 amino acids. CDR3 in DNA: TGTGCCAGCAGTTTATATTCCGGGGCCAACGTCCTGACTTTC. This codes for CASSLYSGANVLTF.

Ten or more counts support this clonotype. The rearrangement links TRBV6-2 or TRBV6-3 to TRBJ1-2, with unresolved D. CDR3 length: 16 residues. Germline CDR1 MNHEY, CDR2 SVGEGT. V was trimmed by 6 bases and J by 0 bases, leaving 17 bases between them. CDR3 sequence reads: CASSHPALRSNYGYTF. The CDR3 nucleotides are TGTGCCAGCAGCCATCCCGCCCTCAGGTCTAACTATGGCTACACCTTC.

The rearrangement links TRBV6-5 to TRBJ2-1, with D perhaps matching TRBD2 (6 bases). V was pared by 4 bases and J by 5 bases, with 15 bases between. The CDR3 consists of 15 residues. Germline assignment: CDR1 MNHEY and CDR2 SVGAGI. The CDR3, as DNA: TGTGCCAGCAGTTCCTACCTCGGGGGACACAATGAGCAGTTCTTC. Translating it yields CASSSYLGGHNEQFF.

The genes are TRBV3-1 and TRBJ2-3; 12 positions agree with TRBD2. The CDR3 is made up of 16 amino acids. After removal of 0 bases from V and 3 bases from J, the junction contained 1 base not matched to a gene. The V gene's germline CDR1 is LGHDT and CDR2 YNNKEL (reference sequence). The CDR3 bases are TGTGCCAGCAGCCAAGATACTAGCGGGAGGACAGATACGCAGTATTTT. It yields the protein CASSQDTSGRTDTQYF.

In its sample, this clonotype was seen many times. The rearrangement uses TRBV5-1 and TRBJ2-1, with a possible D match to TRBD1 (6 bases). Germline V gene sequence: CDR1 SGHRS, CDR2 YFSETQ. This CDR3 comprises 16 residues. The V end lost 4 bases, the J end lost 0 bases, and 14 bases lay between the germline ends. The CDR3 DNA sequence: TGCGCCAGCAGCCCTGGGGACACCCTCTCCTACAATGAGCAGTTCTTC. As protein: CASSPGDTLSYNEQFF.

This rearrangement joins TRBV20-1 to TRBJ1-2; D is unclear. CDR3 length: 13 residues. Germline V gene lookup returns CDR1 DFQATT and CDR2 SNEGSKA (reference sequence). Trimming cost V 4 bases and J 1 base, with 10 bases left between them. Here the CDR3 reads CSATVSFNYGYTF. The CDR3 coding sequence is TGCAGTGCTACAGTTTCCTTTAACTATGGCTACACCTTC.

This clonotype was observed at least ten times. The gene calls are TRBV7-3 and TRBJ2-5; unclear D gene. V was clipped by 2 bases and J by 5 bases, with 12 bases between them. The germline CDR1 and CDR2 sequences are SGHTA and FQGTGA. The CDR3 spans 14 residues. The CDR3 protein is CASSLDPKLETQYF. As DNA, the CDR3 is TGTGCCAGCAGCTTAGACCCCAAGCTTGAGACCCAGTACTTC.

This clonotype was detected ten times or more. The chain is built from TRBV12-3 or TRBV12-4 and TRBJ2-5; 8 nucleotides align to TRBD1. This CDR3 contains 14 residues. Trimming cost V 3 bases and J 4 bases; bases outside gene matches: 4. The CDR3 region is CASSFGTGGETQYF. The DNA for the CDR3 is TGTGCCAGCAGTTTCGGGACAGGTGGAGAGACCCAGTACTTC.

This clonotype has a handful of counts. The chain uses TRBV5-1 and TRBJ2-4; 10 bases align to TRBD1. CDR1 SGHRS and CDR2 YFSETQ come from the germline V gene. The CDR3 is made up of 14 amino acids. J gave up 8 bases and V 0 bases, and 2 bases lay outside the gene matches. Here the CDR3 DNA reads TGCGCCAGCAGCTTGGAAGGACAGGGGGACATTCAGTACTTC. Translation gives CASSLEGQGDIQYF. The variable domain in full, with the rest retrieved from reference TRBV5-1 and TRBJ2-4, is KAGVTQTPRYLIKTRGQQVTLSCSPISGHRSVSWYQQTPGQGLQFLFEYFSETQRNKGNFPGRFSGRQFSNSRSEMNVSTLELGDSALYLCASSLEGQGDIQYFGAGTRLSVL.

The genes are TRBV29-1 and TRBJ1-2, with TRBD1 identical over 9 bases. CDR3 length: 15 amino acids. The trim removed 4 bases at V and 6 bases at J, leaving 12 bases unmatched. Looked up from germline, CDR1 is SQVTM and CDR2 is ANQGSEA. The CDR3 nucleotides read TGCAGCGTTGGGAACCTGGGACAGGGAGGGCATGGCTACACCTTC. Translating it yields CSVGNLGQGGHGYTF.

V is TRBV20-1 and J is TRBJ2-6, with 7 bases aligning to TRBD1. V lost 4 bases, J lost 4 bases, and 4 bases stayed unmatched. The CDR3 spans 14 residues. Germline lookup yields CDR1 DFQATT and CDR2 SNEGSKA (reference sequence). The CDR3 loop reads CSATDRAGANVLTF. Here the CDR3 DNA reads TGCAGTGCTACCGACAGGGCAGGGGCCAACGTCCTGACTTTC.

There are many counts of this clonotype. This chain joins TRBV7-8 and TRBJ2-1; 8 nucleotides line up with TRBD2. V lost 1 base to trimming and J lost 9 bases; unmatched junction nucleotides: 2. Germline values: CDR1 SGHVS, CDR2 FQNEAQ. The CDR3 extends over 13 amino acids. CDR3 region: CASSLVLAGEQFF. In nucleotides, the CDR3 is TGTGCCAGCAGCTTAGTCCTAGCGGGTGAGCAGTTCTTC.

This clonotype was detected only a few times. This chain connects TRBV4-1 to TRBJ1-1; no firm D call. Trimming removed 0 bases at V and 2 bases at J, with 10 bases between. Germline V gene sequence: CDR1 MGHRA, CDR2 YSYEKL. The CDR3 extends over 15 amino acids. CDR3 coding DNA: TGCGCCAGCAGCCAAGATGAACTCAGTAACACTGAAGCTTTCTTT. It encodes CASSQDELSNTEAFF.

The chain is built from TRBV6-6 and TRBJ2-2; D gene unclear. Germline-derived CDR1 and CDR2 are MNHNY and SVGAGI (reference sequence). Trimming took off 4 bases at V and 5 bases at J, with 8 bases between the two ends. CDR3 length: 13 residues. CDR3 in amino acids: CASSSLGTGELFF. Written as DNA, the CDR3 is TGTGCCAGCAGTTCCCTGGGGACCGGGGAGCTGTTTTTT.

The chain uses TRBV6-1 and TRBJ2-7; 10 nucleotides match TRBD2. The germline CDR1 and CDR2 sequences are MNHNS and SASEGT. The CDR3 loop spans 16 amino acids. With 11 bases clipped from V and 3 bases from J, the junction kept 16 bases outside the gene matches. The CDR3 DNA sequence: TGTGCCCGCAAAAGCAGAGCGGGGGGGTATAACTACGAGCAGTACTTC. Protein sequence: CARKSRAGGYNYEQYF.

Ten or more counts support this clonotype. The V call is TRBV7-2, the J call TRBJ2-3; D is unclear. Per the germline V gene, CDR1 is SGHTA and CDR2 is FQGNSA. The CDR3 runs 16 residues. V lost 5 bases and J 0 bases, leaving 15 bases between the germline ends. CDR3 amino acids: CASSTRTGRSTDTQYF. The CDR3 region has the DNA TGTGCCAGCAGCACCCGGACGGGTAGAAGCACAGATACGCAGTATTTT.